These T cell receptor beta chains were read from a single sample in a study of memory CD4+ T cells and cytomegalovirus serostatus. The protocol was immunoSEQ multiplex PCR, while the TCRdb copy is restricted to in-frame clones and leaves out a portion. The sample consists of just under 95,000 clones, 80% of them appearing once. Sequenced: memory CD4+ T cells from blood. The receptors stem from an adult in good health and CMV-seropositive. Each CDR3 is given with its conserved first and last residue. A D gene is named only where the DNA matches it firmly. Rows give clone size only sometimes, using once, few, many, or a class for an expanded clone.

clone size,V gene,J gene,D gene,CDR3 DNA,CDR3 protein
-,TRBV6-6,TRBJ1-5,-,TGTGCCAGCAGGCCCTCGGGTAGCAATCAGCCCCAGCATTTT,CASRPSGSNQPQHF
-,TRBV6-1,TRBJ2-5,-,TGTGCCAGCAGTGATTTTGGTGATCAAGAGACCCAGTACTTC,CASSDFGDQETQYF
-,TRBV29-1,TRBJ1-2,TRBD1,TGCAGCGTTGACCCCTCGGTAGGGGGCGGAAGCTACACCTTC,CSVDPSVGGGSYTF
-,TRBV30,TRBJ1-2,-,TGTGCCTGGTACCGGGGGCAGAGCTATGGCTACACCTTC,CAWYRGQSYGYTF
-,TRBV5-1,TRBJ2-5,TRBD1,TGCGCCAGCAGCTTGGGGACAGGGAATCGGGAGACCCAGTACTTC,CASSLGTGNRETQYF
-,TRBV2,TRBJ2-3,-,TGTGCCAGCAGTTGGTACGGGAGCACAGATACGCAGTATTTT,CASSWYGSTDTQYF
-,TRBV18,TRBJ1-3,-,TGTGCCAGCTCACCAGGGATCTCTGGAAACACCATATATTTT,CASSPGISGNTIYF
-,TRBV7-2,TRBJ1-1,-,TGTGCCAGCAGGTTCTGGGTGGGCACTGAAGCTTTCTTT,CASRFWVGTEAFF
-,TRBV2,TRBJ2-1,TRBD1,TGTGCCAGCAGTGAAATAGGGACAGGGCAGGGTGAGCAGTTCTTC,CASSEIGTGQGEQFF
-,TRBV5-4,TRBJ2-7,-,TGTGCCAGCAGCGGCCAACAGGCACCCTACGAGCAGTACTTC,CASSGQQAPYEQYF
-,TRBV7-2,TRBJ2-5,TRBD2,TGTGCCAGCAGCTTCAGCGGGAGGGCCGGGGAGACCCAGTACTTC,CASSFSGRAGETQYF
-,TRBV5-4,TRBJ2-4,-,TGTGCCAGCAGCTTCCCAGGAGAAGGGAAAAACATTCAGTACTTC,CASSFPGEGKNIQYF
few,TRBV10-3,TRBJ1-1,TRBD1,TGTGCCATCAGTAGACAGGGGGATGACACTGAAGCTTTCTTT,CAISRQGDDTEAFF
-,TRBV23-1,TRBJ2-1,-,TGCGCCAGCAGACGGGAAAATACCTTCAATGAGCAGTTCTTC,CASRRENTFNEQFF
-,TRBV2,TRBJ1-2,TRBD1,TGTGCCAGCAACCCGACAGGGGGTACTAACTATGGCTACACCTTC,CASNPTGGTNYGYTF
-,TRBV4-3,TRBJ1-2,-,TGCGCCAGCAGCCAAGGTTACGGCCTTAGGGGCTACACCTTC,CASSQGYGLRGYTF
-,TRBV7-7,TRBJ2-1,-,TGTGCTAGCAGCTTAGGTGGTTCCGCCTACAATGAGCAGTTCTTC,CASSLGGSAYNEQFF
-,TRBV5-6,TRBJ2-7,-,TGTGCCAGCAGCAAAAGGGACGGCTCCTACGAGCAGTACTTC,CASSKRDGSYEQYF
-,TRBV9,TRBJ2-6,-,TGTGCCAGCAGGAACTCTGGGGCCAACGTCCTGACTTTC,CASRNSGANVLTF
once,TRBV28,TRBJ1-2,-,TGTGCCAGCAGTTTATCCGCAGGGATGGGCTACACCTTC,CASSLSAGMGYTF
few,TRBV27,TRBJ2-1,-,TGTGCCAGCAGTTTTCGGTCGGACATATCCCGGGACAATGAGCAGTTCTTC,CASSFRSDISRDNEQFF
-,TRBV6-1,TRBJ1-1,TRBD1,TGTGCCAGCAGAGGGGACAGATATGAAGCTTTCTTT,CASRGDRYEAFF
-,TRBV25-1,TRBJ2-7,TRBD1,TGTGCCAGCAGTTCGCGGACAGGGTCCTACGAGCAGTACTTC,CASSSRTGSYEQYF
-,TRBV29-1,TRBJ2-1,-,TGCAGCGTTTGTTCGGCCCCTTACAATGAGCAGTTCTTC,CSVCSAPYNEQFF
-,TRBV19,TRBJ2-1,TRBD2,TGTGCCAGTAGCGAAGCGGGAGGCTATTACAATGAGCAGTTCTTC,CASSEAGGYYNEQFF
once,TRBV7-2,TRBJ2-1,-,TGTGCCAGCAGCGGCCGGGACCCGGCAGGGGAGCAGTTCTTC,CASSGRDPAGEQFF
-,TRBV5-4,TRBJ2-2,TRBD1,TGTGCCAGCAGCTTGGTGGCAGGGGGCTCCACCGGGGAGCTGTTTTTT,CASSLVAGGSTGELFF
-,TRBV7-7,TRBJ2-1,TRBD2,TGTGCTAGCAGCTCGCCAAGCGGGAGGATCTACAATGAGCAGTTCTTC,CASSSPSGRIYNEQFF
-,TRBV19,TRBJ2-7,TRBD1,TGTGCCAGTAGTAGACAGGGAGCCTCCTCCGAGCAGTACTTC,CASSRQGASSEQYF
-,TRBV5-4,TRBJ2-5,TRBD2,TGTGCCAGCAGCCCCCCTAGCGGACAAGAGACCCAGTACTTC,CASSPPSGQETQYF
-,TRBV6-5,TRBJ2-3,-,TGTGCCAGCAGTTACGGACTGGCGGCAGATACGCAGTATTTT,CASSYGLAADTQYF
-,TRBV19,TRBJ2-1,-,TGTGCCAGTAGTAGGGCCGGGCTAGCGACCAACAATGAGCAGTTCTTC,CASSRAGLATNNEQFF
-,TRBV7-2,TRBJ2-2,-,TGTGCCAGCAGCCCATGGACTCAGAACACCGGGGAGCTGTTTTTT,CASSPWTQNTGELFF